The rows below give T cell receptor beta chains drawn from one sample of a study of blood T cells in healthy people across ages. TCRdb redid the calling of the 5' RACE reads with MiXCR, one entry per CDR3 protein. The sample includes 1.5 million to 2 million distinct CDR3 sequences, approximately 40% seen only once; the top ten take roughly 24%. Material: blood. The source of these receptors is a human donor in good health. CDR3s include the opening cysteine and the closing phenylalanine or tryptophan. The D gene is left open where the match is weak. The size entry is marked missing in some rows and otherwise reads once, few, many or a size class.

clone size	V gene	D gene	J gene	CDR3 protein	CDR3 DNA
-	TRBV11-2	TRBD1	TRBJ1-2	CASRLGQGSGYTF	TGTGCCAGCAGACTCGGACAGGGAAGTGGCTACACCTTC
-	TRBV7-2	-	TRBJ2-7	CASSRDLGEQYF	TGTGCCAGCAGTAGGGACCTGGGCGAGCAGTACTTC
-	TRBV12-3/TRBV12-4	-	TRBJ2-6	CASSLLRANVLTF	TGTGCCAGCAGTCTGTTGAGGGCCAACGTCCTGACTTTC
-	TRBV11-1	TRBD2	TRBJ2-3	CASSSRTFTASGGARSIDTQYF	TGTGCCAGCAGCTCCCGAACCTTCACCGCTAGCGGGGGGGCCCGAAGTATAGATACGCAGTATTTT
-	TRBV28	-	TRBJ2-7	CASRGDLSSYNEQYF	TGTGCCAGCAGGGGGGACCTGAGCTCCTACAACGAGCAGTACTTC
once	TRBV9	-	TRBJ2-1	CASSVVGGLGISSYNEQFF	TGTGCCAGCAGCGTAGTTGGGGGCCTAGGAATCAGCTCCTACAATGAGCAGTTCTTC
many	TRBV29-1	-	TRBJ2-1	CSVEEGAGEQFF	TGCAGCGTTGAGGAGGGGGCGGGGGAGCAGTTCTTC
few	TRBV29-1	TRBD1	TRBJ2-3	CSVLRTGGIRDTQYF	TGCAGCGTACTCAGGACAGGGGGCATCAGGGATACGCAGTATTTT
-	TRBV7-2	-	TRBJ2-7	CASSLGMTGLYEQYF	TGTGCCAGCAGCTTAGGTATGACGGGACTCTACGAGCAGTACTTC
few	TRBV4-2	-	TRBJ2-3	CASSQRGQITDTQYF	TGTGCCAGCAGCCAAAGGGGCCAAATCACAGATACGCAGTATTTT
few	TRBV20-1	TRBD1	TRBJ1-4	CSASVTGGNEKLFF	TGCAGTGCTTCTGTAACAGGGGGTAATGAAAAACTGTTTTTT
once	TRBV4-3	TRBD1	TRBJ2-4	CASSQGGQGRYIQYF	TGCGCCAGCAGCCAAGGCGGACAGGGGAGGTACATTCAGTACTTC
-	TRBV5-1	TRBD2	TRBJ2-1	CASSLGSGGFQFF	TGCGCCAGCAGCTTAGGTAGCGGGGGGTTCCAGTTCTTC
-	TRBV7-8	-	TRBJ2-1	CASTIGGLNEQFF	TGTGCCAGCACTATTGGGGGGCTTAATGAGCAGTTCTTC
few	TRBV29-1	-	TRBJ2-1	CSVDSMNEQFF	TGCAGCGTGGATTCGATGAATGAGCAGTTCTTC
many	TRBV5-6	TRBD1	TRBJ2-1	CASSLGGGHNEQFF	TGTGCCAGCAGCTTGGGAGGGGGCCACAATGAGCAGTTCTTC
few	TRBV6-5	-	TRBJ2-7	CASDLSYEQYF	TGTGCCAGCGACTTGAGCTACGAGCAGTACTTC
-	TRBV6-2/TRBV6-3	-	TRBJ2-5	CASSCERRETQYF	TGTGCCAGCAGTTGTGAACGCCGGGAGACCCAGTACTTC
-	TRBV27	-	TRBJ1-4	CTSSRSMGGGEKLFF	TGTACCAGCAGTCGTAGTATGGGGGGGGGTGAAAAACTGTTTTTT
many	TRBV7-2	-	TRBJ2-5	CASSWRGQETQYF	TGTGCCAGCAGCTGGAGGGGTCAAGAGACCCAGTACTTC
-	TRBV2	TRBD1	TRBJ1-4	CAVLPGDRGLITNEKLFF	TGTGCCGTACTTCCCGGAGACAGGGGGCTTATCACTAATGAAAAACTGTTTTTT
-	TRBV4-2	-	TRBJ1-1	CASSQGEYDTEAFF	TGTGCCAGCAGCCAAGGGGAATACGATACTGAAGCTTTCTTT
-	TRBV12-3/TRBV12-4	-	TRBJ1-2	CASAPGTEYGYTF	TGTGCCAGCGCCCCGGGAACAGAATATGGCTACACCTTC
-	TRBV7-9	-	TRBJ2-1	CAAAPGGFYNEQFF	TGTGCCGCAGCCCCGGGGGGCTTTTACAATGAGCAGTTCTTC
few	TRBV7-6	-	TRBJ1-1	CASSYEGGLNTEAFF	TGTGCCAGCAGCTACGAGGGGGGCCTGAACACTGAAGCTTTCTTT
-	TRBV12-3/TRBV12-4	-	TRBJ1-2	CASTRLGGGSGYTF	TGTGCCAGCACCCGACTGGGGGGGGGCTCTGGCTACACCTTC
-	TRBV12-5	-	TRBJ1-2	CASGLSQGRSDYGYTF	TGTGCTAGTGGTTTGAGCCAGGGGAGGTCTGACTATGGCTACACCTTC
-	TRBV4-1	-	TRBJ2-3	CASSQRTVSTDTQYF	TGCGCCAGCAGCCAGAGGACAGTCAGCACAGATACGCAGTATTTT
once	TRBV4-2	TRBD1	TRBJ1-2	CASSPIRPGGDYGYTF	TGTGCCAGCAGCCCCATCCGGCCAGGGGGTGACTATGGCTACACCTTC
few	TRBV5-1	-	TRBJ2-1	CASSGWARGNEQFF	TGCGCCAGCAGCGGCTGGGCTCGGGGCAATGAGCAGTTCTTC
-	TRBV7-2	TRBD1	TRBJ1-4	CASSLVPGQGNEKLFF	TGTGCCAGCAGCTTAGTTCCGGGACAGGGGAATGAAAAACTGTTTTTT
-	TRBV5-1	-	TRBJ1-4	CASSLMGNEKLFF	TGCGCCAGCAGCTTAATGGGGAATGAAAAACTGTTTTTT
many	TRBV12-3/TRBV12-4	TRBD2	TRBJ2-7	CASSPTSGVSYEQYF	TGTGCCAGCAGTCCGACTAGCGGGGTTTCCTACGAGCAGTACTTC
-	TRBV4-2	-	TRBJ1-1	CASSQAPSGGAEAFF	TGTGCCAGCAGCCAAGCTCCCTCAGGAGGGGCTGAAGCTTTCTTT
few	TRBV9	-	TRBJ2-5	CASSEGLTETQYF	TGTGCCAGCAGCGAGGGACTCACGGAGACCCAGTACTTC
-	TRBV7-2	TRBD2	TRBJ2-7	CASSRRAGTRSYEQYF	TGTGCCAGCAGCCGTAGGGCAGGGACTAGGTCCTACGAGCAGTACTTC
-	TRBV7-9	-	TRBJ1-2	CASSPDSRVYGYTF	TGTGCCAGCAGCCCTGACAGCCGCGTCTATGGCTACACCTTC